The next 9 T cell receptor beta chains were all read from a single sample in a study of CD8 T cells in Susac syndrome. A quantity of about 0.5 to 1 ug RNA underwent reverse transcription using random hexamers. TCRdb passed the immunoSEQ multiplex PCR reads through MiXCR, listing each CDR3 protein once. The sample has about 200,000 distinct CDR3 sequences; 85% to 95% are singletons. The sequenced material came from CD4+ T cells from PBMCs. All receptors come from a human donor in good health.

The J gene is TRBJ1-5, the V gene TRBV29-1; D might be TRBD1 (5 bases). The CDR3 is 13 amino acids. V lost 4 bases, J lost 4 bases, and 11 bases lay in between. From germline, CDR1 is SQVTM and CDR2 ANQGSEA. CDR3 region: CSVGGSLNQPQHF. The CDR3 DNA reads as TGCAGCGTTGGGGGCAGCTTAAATCAGCCCCAGCATTTT. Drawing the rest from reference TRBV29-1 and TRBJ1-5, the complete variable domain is SAVISQKPSRDICQRGTSLTIQCQVDSQVTMMFWYRQQPGQSLTLIATANQGSEATYESGFVIDKFPISRPNLTFSTLTVSNMSPEDSSIYLCSVGGSLNQPQHFGDGTRLSIL.

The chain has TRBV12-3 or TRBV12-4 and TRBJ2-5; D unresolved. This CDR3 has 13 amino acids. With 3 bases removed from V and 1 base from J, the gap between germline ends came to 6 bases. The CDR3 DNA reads TGTGCCAGCAGTTTGGGCAGCCAAGAGACCCAGTACTTC. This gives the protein CASSLGSQETQYF.

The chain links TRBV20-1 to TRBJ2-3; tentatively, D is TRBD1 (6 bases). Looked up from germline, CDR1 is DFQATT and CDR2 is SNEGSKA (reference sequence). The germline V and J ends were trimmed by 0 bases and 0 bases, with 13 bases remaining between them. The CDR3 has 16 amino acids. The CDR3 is CSARDPTGFSTDTQYF. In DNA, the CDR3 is TGCAGTGCTAGAGACCCGACAGGCTTTAGCACAGATACGCAGTATTTT.

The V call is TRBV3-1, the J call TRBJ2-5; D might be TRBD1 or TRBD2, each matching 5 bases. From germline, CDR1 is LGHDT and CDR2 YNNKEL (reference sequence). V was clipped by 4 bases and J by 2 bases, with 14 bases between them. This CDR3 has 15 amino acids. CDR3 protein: CASSLNRGRQETQYF. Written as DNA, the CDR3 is TGTGCCAGCAGCCTTAACCGGGGCAGACAAGAGACCCAGTACTTC.

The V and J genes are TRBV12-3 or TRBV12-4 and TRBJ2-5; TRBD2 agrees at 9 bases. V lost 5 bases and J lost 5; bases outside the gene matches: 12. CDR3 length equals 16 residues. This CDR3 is CASSRTLAGSGETQYF. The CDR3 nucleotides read TGTGCCAGCAGTCGTACTCTAGCGGGGTCGGGGGAGACCCAGTACTTC.

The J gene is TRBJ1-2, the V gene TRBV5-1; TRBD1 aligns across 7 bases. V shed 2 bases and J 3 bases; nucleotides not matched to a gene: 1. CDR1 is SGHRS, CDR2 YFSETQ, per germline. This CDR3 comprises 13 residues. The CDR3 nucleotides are TGCGCCAGCAGCTTCGGGACAGACTATGGCTACACCTTC. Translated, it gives CASSFGTDYGYTF. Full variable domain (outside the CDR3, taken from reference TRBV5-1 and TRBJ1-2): KAGVTQTPRYLIKTRGQQVTLSCSPISGHRSVSWYQQTPGQGLQFLFEYFSETQRNKGNFPGRFSGRQFSNSRSEMNVSTLELGDSALYLCASSFGTDYGYTFGSGTRLTVV.

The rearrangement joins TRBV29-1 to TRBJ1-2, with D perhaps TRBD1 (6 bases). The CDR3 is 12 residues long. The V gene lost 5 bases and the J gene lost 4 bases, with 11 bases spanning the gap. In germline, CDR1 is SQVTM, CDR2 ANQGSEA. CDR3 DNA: TGCAGCGTTACAACAGGGACCTATGGCTACACCTTC. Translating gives CSVTTGTYGYTF. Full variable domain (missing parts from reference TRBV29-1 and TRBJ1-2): SAVISQKPSRDICQRGTSLTIQCQVDSQVTMMFWYRQQPGQSLTLIATANQGSEATYESGFVIDKFPISRPNLTFSTLTVSNMSPEDSSIYLCSVTTGTYGYTFGSGTRLTVV.

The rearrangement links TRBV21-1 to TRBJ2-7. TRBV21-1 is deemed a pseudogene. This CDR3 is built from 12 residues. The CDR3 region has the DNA TGTGCCAGCAGCAACCGGTCCTACGAGCAGTACGTC. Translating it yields CASSNRSYEQYV.

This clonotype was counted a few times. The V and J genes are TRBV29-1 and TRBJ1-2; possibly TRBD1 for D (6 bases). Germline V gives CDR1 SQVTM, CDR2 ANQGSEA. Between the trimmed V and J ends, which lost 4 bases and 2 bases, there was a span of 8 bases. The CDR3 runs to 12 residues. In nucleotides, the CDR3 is TGCAGCGTTGGCACAGGGAACTATGGCTACACCTTC. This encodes CSVGTGNYGYTF.